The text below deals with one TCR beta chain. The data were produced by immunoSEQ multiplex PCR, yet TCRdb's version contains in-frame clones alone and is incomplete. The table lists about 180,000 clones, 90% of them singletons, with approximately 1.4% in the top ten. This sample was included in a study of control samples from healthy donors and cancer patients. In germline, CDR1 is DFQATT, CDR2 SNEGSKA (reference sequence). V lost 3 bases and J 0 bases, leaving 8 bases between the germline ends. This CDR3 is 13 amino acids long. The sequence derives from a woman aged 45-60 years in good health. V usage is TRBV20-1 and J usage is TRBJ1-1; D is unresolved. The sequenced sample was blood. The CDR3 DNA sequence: TGCAGTGCTAGTAATTTTGTGAACACTGAAGCTTTCTTT. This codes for CSASNFVNTEAFF.